This TCR beta chain was sequenced for a study of regulatory T cells in long-lasting Graves disease. Time point given: newly diagnosed GD, antithyroid drugs for less than 3 months. With RNA extracted from PBMCs as input, the TCR library was made. Combining iRepertoire HTBI primers with Arm-PCR of CDR3 regions, the authors built TCR beta libraries. Using its own MiXCR run on the multiplex PCR reads, TCRdb lists one record per CDR3 protein. Altogether 620,000 or so distinct CDR3 sequences are present, around 17% being singletons, with the ten largest covering 15% to 20%. This clonotype appeared many times. V gave up 6 bases and J gave up 9 bases; unmatched junction bases: 7. Looked up from germline, CDR1 is MNHNS and CDR2 is SASEGT. The CDR3 totals 15 residues. These same records also appear under a second study, on T cells in Graves' hyperthyroidism and ophthalmopathy. That study adds: Most thyroid-expanded clonotypes above 0.001 were also found in blood.

The V call is TRBV6-1, the J call TRBJ2-1; TRBD2 matches 14 bases. This sample comprised peripheral blood mononuclear cells (PBMCs), obtained at new diagnosis, from a patient treated with antithyroid drugs. This TCR was sampled from a woman aged 25 to 45 with Graves disease. CDR3 nucleotides: TGTGCCAGCAGGCTGACTAGCGGGGGGGAAGGTGAGCAGTTCTTC. Amino acid sequence: CASRLTSGGEGEQFF.